These T cell receptor beta chains were read from a single sample in a study of blood T cell repertoires in COVID-19. TCRdb's copy holds only in-frame clones and misses some; the assay was immunoSEQ multiplex PCR. The repertoire holds 150,000 to 200,000 clones, with around 83% as singletons. Sequenced input: PBMCs or T cells enriched from blood (not recorded which). These receptors originate from a woman aged 25 to 39 who had been exposed to COVID-19. CDR3s leave out the opening cysteine and the closing phenylalanine or tryptophan.

CDR3	V	J
ASSPSEGGYT	TRBV18	TRBJ1-2
ASSLDRGRGRNTGELF	TRBV11-2	TRBJ2-2
AISESQALQETQY	TRBV10-3	TRBJ2-5
ASSLRGSGNTIY	TRBV5-8	TRBJ1-3
ASTLGVPGQGPPGGYT	TRBV7-2	TRBJ1-2
ASAGTGGPYNSPLH	TRBV19	TRBJ1-6
ASSQDRGRINYGYT	TRBV3-1/TRBV3-2	TRBJ1-2
ASSLILTSYNEQF	TRBV7-3	TRBJ2-1
AAGTNNEQF	TRBV10-3	TRBJ2-1
AWSWGTSSGNTIY	TRBV30	TRBJ1-3
AISVSVGETQY	TRBV10-3	TRBJ2-5
ASSVQGMAEAF	TRBV5-1	TRBJ1-1
AWSVGGDQPQH	TRBV30	TRBJ1-5
ASSSGTSGSYEQY	TRBV27	TRBJ2-7
ASRGGGNTEAF	TRBV12-3/TRBV12-4	TRBJ1-1
ASSRQLAGEETQY	TRBV19	TRBJ2-5
ATNSGQRNEKLF	TRBV19	TRBJ1-4
AWSLEIYGYT	TRBV30	TRBJ1-2
ASSQATVGIGGYT	TRBV4-3	TRBJ1-2
ATSSRGGLSPDTQY	TRBV15	TRBJ2-3
ASSSVTGAAGELF	TRBV11-3	TRBJ2-2
ASSHLTGTYDTQY	TRBV3-1/TRBV3-2	TRBJ2-3
ASSYSWGEYGYT	TRBV6-2/TRBV6-3	TRBJ1-2
ASSLEPGNYGYT	TRBV11-2	TRBJ1-2
ASGQGVNYGYT	TRBV30	TRBJ1-2
ASSLNAGTVNTEAF	TRBV7-3	TRBJ1-1
ASRLRALTGLGGYT	TRBV12-2	TRBJ1-2
ASSRQGLPPYEQY	TRBV28	TRBJ2-7